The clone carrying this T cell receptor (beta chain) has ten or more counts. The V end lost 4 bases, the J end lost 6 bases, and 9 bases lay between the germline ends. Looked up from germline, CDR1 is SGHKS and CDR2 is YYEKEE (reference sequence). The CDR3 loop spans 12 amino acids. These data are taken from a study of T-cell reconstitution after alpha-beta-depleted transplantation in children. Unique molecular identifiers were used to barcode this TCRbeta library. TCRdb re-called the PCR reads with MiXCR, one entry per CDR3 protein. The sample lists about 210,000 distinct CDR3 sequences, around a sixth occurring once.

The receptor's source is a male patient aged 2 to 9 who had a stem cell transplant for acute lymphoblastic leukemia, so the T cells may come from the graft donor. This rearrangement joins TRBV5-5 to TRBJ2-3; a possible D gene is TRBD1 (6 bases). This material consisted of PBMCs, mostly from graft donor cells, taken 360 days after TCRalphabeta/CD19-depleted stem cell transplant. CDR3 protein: CASSPTGDTQYF. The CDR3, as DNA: TGTGCCAGCAGCCCCACAGGGGATACGCAGTATTTT.